The 5 T cell receptor beta chains presented below share a single source sample, sequenced in a study of blood T cell repertoires in COVID-19. Clones were read by immunoSEQ multiplex PCR, and TCRdb kept only the in-frame ones, dropping some. This repertoire shows approximately 210,000 clones, 82% found once; its top ten account for 3% to 4%. Sequencing used PBMCs or T cells enriched from blood (not recorded which). These receptors originate from a woman aged 55-69 years who had recovered from COVID-19.

The rearrangement joins TRBV29-1 to TRBJ2-2; tentative D call: TRBD1 (6 bases). CDR1 is SQVTM and CDR2 is ANQGSEA in the germline V gene. Trimming pared 5 bases from V and 2 bases from J, leaving 12 bases between. This CDR3 is 14 amino acids long. This CDR3 reads CSVLTGPNTGELFF. Written as DNA, the CDR3 is TGCAGCGTTCTTACAGGGCCCAACACCGGGGAGCTGTTTTTT.

The CDR3: CASRAYGQPQHF. The CDR3, as DNA: TGTGCCAGCAGAGCGTACGGTCAGCCCCAGCATTTT. V gene TRBV27 combines with J gene TRBJ1-5, with unresolved D. Germline V gene lookup returns CDR1 MNHEY and CDR2 SMNVEV (reference sequence). V lost 6 bases and J 6 bases, leaving 9 bases between the germline ends. The CDR3 sequence is 12 residues long.

V usage is TRBV10-3 and J usage is TRBJ2-3; TRBD1 matches 12 bases. The germline V gene has CDR1 ENHRY and CDR2 SYGVKD. Germline trimming cut 5 bases from V and 1 base from J; bases unmatched to any gene: 4. The CDR3 sequence is 16 residues long. CDR3: CAISPGQGAGTDTQYF. The CDR3 DNA sequence: TGTGCCATCAGTCCGGGACAGGGGGCGGGCACAGATACGCAGTATTTT.

The rearrangement uses TRBV3-1 (or the pseudogene TRBV3-2) and TRBJ2-7; weak D call: TRBD1 (6 bases). The CDR3 runs to 13 residues. Germline V gives CDR1 LGHDT, CDR2 YNNKEL (reference sequence). The V end was cut by 3 bases, the J end by 7 bases, with 13 bases between. The CDR3 region is CASSQANRDEQYF. The CDR3 nucleotides are TGTGCCAGCAGCCAGGCCAACAGGGATGAGCAGTACTTC.

V and J are TRBV6-6 and TRBJ1-4; D ambiguous. Germline V gene data show CDR1 as MNHNY and CDR2 as SVGAGI (reference sequence). The V gene lost 9 bases and the J gene lost 4 bases, with 9 bases spanning the gap. The CDR3 covers 12 residues. The DNA for the CDR3 is TGTGCCAGTAGTGAGGGTAATGAAAAACTGTTTTTT. This gives the protein CASSEGNEKLFF.